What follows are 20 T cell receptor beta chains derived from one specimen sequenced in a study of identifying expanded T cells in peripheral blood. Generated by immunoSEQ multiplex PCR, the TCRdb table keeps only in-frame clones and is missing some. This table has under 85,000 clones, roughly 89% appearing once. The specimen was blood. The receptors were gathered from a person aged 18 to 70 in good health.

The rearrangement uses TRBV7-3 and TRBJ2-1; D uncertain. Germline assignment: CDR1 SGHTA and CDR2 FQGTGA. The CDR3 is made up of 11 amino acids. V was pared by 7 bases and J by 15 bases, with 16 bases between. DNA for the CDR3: TGTGCCAGCATAACGGGCAGGTTCCCGTTCTTC. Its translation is CASITGRFPFF.

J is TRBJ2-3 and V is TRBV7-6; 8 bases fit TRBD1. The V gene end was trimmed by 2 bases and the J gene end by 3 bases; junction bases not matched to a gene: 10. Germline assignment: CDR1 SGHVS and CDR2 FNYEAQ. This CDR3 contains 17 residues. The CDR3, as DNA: TGTGCCAGCAGCTTATCCTGGAGGCAGGGGGCAACAGATACGCAGTATTTT. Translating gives CASSLSWRQGATDTQYF.

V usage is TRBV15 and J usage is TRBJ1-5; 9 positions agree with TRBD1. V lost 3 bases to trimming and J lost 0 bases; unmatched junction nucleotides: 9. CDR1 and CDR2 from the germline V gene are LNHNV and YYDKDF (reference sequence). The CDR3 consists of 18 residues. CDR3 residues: CATSSVGQGPYSNQPQHF. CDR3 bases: TGTGCCACCAGCAGCGTGGGACAGGGACCTTATAGCAATCAGCCCCAGCATTTT. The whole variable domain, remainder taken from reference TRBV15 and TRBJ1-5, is DAMVIQNPRYQVTQFGKPVTLSCSQTLNHNVMYWYQQKSSQAPKLLFHYYDKDFNNEADTPDNFQSRRPNTSFCFLDIRSPGLGDTAMYLCATSSVGQGPYSNQPQHFGDGTRLSIL.

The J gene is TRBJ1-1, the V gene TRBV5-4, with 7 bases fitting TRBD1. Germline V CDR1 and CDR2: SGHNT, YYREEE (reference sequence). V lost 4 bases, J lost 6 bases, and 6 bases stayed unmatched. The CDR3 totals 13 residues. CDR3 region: CASSGRDSPEAFF. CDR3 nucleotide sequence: TGTGCCAGCAGCGGGCGGGACAGCCCTGAAGCTTTCTTT.

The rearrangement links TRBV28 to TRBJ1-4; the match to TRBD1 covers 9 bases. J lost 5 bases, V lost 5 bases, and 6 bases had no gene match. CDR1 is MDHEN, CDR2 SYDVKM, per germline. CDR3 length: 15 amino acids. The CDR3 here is CASSATGTGNEKLFF. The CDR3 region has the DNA TGTGCCAGCAGTGCCACCGGGACAGGGAATGAAAAACTGTTTTTT.

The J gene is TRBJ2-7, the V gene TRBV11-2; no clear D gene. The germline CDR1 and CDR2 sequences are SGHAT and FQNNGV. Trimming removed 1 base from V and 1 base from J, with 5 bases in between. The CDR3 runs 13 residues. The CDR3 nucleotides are TGTGCCAGCAGCTTAGCGTGGTCCTACGAGCAGTACTTC. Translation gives CASSLAWSYEQYF.

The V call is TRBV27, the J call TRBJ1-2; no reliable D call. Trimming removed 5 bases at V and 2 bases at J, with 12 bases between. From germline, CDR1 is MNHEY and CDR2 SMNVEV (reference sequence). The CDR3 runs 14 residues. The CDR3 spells CASSRGGQNYGYTF. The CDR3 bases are TGTGCCAGCAGTCGAGGAGGGCAAAACTATGGCTACACCTTC.

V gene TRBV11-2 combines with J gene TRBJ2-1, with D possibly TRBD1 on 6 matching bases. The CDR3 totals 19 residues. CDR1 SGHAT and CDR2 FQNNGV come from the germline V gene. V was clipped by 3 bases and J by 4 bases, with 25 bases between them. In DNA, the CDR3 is TGTGCCAGCAGCTTGAAGCCTTCGACAGGCCTACCCGTTTACAATGAGCAGTTCTTC. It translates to CASSLKPSTGLPVYNEQFF.

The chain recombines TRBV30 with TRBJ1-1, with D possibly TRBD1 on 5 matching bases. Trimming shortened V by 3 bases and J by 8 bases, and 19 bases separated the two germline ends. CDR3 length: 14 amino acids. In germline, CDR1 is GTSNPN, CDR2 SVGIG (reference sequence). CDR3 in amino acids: CAWRGDLLDLEAFF. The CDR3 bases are TGTGCCTGGAGGGGGGACCTTTTGGATCTCGAAGCTTTCTTT.

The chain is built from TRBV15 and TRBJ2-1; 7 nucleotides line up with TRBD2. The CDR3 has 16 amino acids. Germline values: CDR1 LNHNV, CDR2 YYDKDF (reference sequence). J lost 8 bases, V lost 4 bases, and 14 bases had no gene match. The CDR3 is CATSTPRDYLLYEQFF. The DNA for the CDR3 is TGTGCCACCAGCACCCCCCGGGACTACCTTCTCTATGAGCAGTTCTTC.

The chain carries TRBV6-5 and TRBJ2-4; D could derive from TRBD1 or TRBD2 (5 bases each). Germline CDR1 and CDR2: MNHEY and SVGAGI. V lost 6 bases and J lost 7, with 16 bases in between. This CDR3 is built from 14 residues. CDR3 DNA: TGTGCCAGCAGCCTGGGTGAGTGGGGGAACATTCAGTACTTC. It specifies CASSLGEWGNIQYF.

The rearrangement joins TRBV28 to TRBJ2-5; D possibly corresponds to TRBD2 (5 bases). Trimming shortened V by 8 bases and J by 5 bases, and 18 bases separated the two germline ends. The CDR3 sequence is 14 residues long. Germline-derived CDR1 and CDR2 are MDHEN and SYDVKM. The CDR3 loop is CASGSALAVETQYF. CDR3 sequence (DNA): TGTGCCAGCGGGAGTGCGCTAGCCGTGGAGACCCAGTACTTC.

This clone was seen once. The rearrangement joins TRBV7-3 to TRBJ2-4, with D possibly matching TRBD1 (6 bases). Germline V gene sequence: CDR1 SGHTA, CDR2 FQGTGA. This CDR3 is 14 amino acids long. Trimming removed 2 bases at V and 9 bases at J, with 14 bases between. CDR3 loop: CASSLSPQGSIQYF. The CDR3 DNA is TGTGCCAGCAGCTTATCCCCCCAGGGGAGCATTCAGTACTTC. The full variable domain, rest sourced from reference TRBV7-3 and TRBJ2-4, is GAGVSQTPSNKVTEKGKYVELRCDPISGHTALYWYRQSLGQGPEFLIYFQGTGAADDSGLPNDRFFAVRPEGSVSTLKIQRTERGDSAVYLCASSLSPQGSIQYFGAGTRLSVL.

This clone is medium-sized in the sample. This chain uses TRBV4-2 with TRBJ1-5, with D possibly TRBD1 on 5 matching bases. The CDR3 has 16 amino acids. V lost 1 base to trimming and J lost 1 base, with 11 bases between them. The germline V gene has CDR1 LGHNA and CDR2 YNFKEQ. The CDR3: CASSQVGVRSNQPQHF. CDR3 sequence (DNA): TGTGCCAGCAGCCAAGTAGGGGTTAGGAGCAATCAGCCCCAGCATTTT.

For the CDR3, the DNA is TGTGCCAGCAGCAAAGAGCTTTTAAGGCGGGGCTACATCGGGTTAGCGGGAGTAGCCTACGAGCAGTACTTC. Translating gives CASSKELLRRGYIGLAGVAYEQYF. The rearrangement joins TRBV21-1 to TRBJ2-7; the DNA was not compared with TRBD2, the D call given in the table. TRBV21-1 is a listed pseudogene. CDR3 length: 24 residues.

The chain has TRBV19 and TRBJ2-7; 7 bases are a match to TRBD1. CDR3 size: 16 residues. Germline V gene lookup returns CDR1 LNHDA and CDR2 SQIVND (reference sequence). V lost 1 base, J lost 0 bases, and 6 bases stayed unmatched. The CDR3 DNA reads TGTGCCAGTAGTATAGGAGGACAGGACGGCTCCTACGAGCAGTACTTC. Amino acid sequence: CASSIGGQDGSYEQYF.

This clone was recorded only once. CDR3 DNA sequence: TGTGCCAGCAGCGATAACAGGGGGCTGAACACTGAAGCTTTCTTT. Translated: CASSDNRGLNTEAFF. The chain joins TRBV7-6 to TRBJ1-1, with 9 bases lining up with TRBD1. The CDR3 has 15 residues. V lost 5 bases and J lost 0; bases outside the gene matches: 4. Germline CDR1 SGHVS, CDR2 FNYEAQ. Supplemented by reference TRBV7-6 and TRBJ1-1, the full variable domain reads GAGVSQSPRYKVTKRGQDVALRCDPISGHVSLYWYRQALGQGPEFLTYFNYEAQQDKSGLPNDRFSAERPEGSISTLTIQRTEQRDSAMYRCASSDNRGLNTEAFFGQGTRLTVV.

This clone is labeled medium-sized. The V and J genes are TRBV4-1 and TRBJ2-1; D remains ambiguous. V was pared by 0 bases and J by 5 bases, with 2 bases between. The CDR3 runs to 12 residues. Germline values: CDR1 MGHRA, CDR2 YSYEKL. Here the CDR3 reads CASSQENNEQFF. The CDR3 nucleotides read TGCGCCAGCAGCCAAGAGAACAATGAGCAGTTCTTC.

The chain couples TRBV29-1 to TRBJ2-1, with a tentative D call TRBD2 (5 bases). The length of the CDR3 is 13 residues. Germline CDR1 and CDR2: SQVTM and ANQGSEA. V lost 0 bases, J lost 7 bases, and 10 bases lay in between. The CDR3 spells CSVEDPRGNEQFF. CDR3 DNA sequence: TGCAGCGTTGAAGATCCCCGGGGAAATGAGCAGTTCTTC.

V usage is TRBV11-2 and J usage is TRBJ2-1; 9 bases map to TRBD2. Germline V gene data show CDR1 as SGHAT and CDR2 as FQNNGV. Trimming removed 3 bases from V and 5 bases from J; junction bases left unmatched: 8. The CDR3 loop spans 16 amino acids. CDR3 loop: CASSFPTSGLNNEQFF. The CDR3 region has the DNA TGTGCCAGCAGCTTCCCGACTAGCGGATTAAACAATGAGCAGTTCTTC.